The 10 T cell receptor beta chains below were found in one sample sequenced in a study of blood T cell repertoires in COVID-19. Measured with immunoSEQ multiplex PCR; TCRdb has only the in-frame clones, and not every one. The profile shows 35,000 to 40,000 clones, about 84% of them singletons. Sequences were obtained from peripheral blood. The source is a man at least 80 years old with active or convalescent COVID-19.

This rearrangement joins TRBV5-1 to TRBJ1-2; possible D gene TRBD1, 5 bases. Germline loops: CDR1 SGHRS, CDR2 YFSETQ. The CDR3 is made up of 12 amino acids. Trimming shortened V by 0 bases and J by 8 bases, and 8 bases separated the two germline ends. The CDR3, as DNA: TGCGCCAGCAGCTTGGAGTGGGGCGGCTACACCTTC. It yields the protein CASSLEWGGYTF.

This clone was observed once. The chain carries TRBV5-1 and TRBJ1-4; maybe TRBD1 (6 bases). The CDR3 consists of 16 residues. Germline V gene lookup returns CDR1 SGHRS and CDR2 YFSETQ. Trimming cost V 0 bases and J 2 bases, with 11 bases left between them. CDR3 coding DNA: TGCGCCAGCAGCTTGGAACAGGGAATGACTAATGAAAAACTGTTTTTT. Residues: CASSLEQGMTNEKLFF.

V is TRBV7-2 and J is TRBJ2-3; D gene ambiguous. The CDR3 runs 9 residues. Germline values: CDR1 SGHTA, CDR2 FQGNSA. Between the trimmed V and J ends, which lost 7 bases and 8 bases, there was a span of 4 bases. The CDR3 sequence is CASMATQYF. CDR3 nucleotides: TGTGCCAGCATGGCTACGCAGTATTTT.

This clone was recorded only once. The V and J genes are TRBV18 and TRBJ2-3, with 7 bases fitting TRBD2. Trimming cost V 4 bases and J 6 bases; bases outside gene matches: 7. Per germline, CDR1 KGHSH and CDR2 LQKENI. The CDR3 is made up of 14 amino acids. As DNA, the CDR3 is TGTGCCAGCTCACTTTGGGGGGGTTCGGATACGCAGTATTTT. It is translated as CASSLWGGSDTQYF.

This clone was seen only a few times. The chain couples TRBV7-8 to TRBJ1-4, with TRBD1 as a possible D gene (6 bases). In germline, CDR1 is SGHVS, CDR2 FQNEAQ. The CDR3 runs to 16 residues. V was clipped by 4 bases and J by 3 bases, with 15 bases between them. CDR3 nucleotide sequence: TGTGCCAGCAGCTACTTTTTGGGGGCGGCTAATGAAAAACTGTTTTTT. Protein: CASSYFLGAANEKLFF.

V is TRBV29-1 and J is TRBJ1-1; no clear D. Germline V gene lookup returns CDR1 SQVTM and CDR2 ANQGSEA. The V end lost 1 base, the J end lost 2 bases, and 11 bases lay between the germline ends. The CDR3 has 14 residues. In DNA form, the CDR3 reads TGCAGCGTTGAAGTGGCCCCACTAAACACTGAAGCTTTCTTT. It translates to CSVEVAPLNTEAFF. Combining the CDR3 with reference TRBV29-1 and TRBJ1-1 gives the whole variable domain SAVISQKPSRDICQRGTSLTIQCQVDSQVTMMFWYRQQPGQSLTLIATANQGSEATYESGFVIDKFPISRPNLTFSTLTVSNMSPEDSSIYLCSVEVAPLNTEAFFGQGTRLTVV.

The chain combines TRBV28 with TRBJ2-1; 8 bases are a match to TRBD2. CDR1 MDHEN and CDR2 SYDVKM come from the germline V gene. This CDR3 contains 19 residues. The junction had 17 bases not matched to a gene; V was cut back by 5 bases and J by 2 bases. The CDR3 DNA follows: TGTGCCAGCAGTCGGGGGGGGACCGCAGCGGGAGTAACCTACAATGAGCAGTTCTTC. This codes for CASSRGGTAAGVTYNEQFF.

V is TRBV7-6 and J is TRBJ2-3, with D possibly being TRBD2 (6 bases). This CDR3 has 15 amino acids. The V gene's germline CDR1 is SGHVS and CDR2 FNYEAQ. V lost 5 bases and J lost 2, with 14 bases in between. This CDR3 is CASSHGGLDTDTQYF. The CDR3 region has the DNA TGTGCCAGCAGCCATGGGGGGTTGGACACAGATACGCAGTATTTT. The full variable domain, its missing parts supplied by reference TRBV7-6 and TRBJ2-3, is GAGVSQSPRYKVTKRGQDVALRCDPISGHVSLYWYRQALGQGPEFLTYFNYEAQQDKSGLPNDRFSAERPEGSISTLTIQRTEQRDSAMYRCASSHGGLDTDTQYFGPGTRLTVL.

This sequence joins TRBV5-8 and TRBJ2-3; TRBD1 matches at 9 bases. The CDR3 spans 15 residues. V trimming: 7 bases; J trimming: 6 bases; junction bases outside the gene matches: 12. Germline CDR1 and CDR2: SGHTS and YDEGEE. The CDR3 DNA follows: TGTGCCAGCCCGGGACAGGGTCATAGCGGGGATACGCAGTATTTT. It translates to CASPGQGHSGDTQYF.

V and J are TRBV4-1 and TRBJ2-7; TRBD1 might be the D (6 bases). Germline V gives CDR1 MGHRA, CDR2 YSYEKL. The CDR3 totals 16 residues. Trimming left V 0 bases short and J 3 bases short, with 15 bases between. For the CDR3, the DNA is TGCGCCAGCAGCCAAGAATGGGGGCGATTAATCTACGAGCAGTACTTC. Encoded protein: CASSQEWGRLIYEQYF.